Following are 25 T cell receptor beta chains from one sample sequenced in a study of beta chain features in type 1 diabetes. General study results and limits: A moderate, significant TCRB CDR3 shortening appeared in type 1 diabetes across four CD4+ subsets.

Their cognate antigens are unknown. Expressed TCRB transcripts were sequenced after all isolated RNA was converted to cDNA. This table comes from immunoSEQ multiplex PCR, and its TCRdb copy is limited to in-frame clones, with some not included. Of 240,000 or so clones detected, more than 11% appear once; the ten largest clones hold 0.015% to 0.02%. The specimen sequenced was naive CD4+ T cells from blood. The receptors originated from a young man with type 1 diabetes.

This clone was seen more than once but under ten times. This chain's CDR3 is CASSHRLGNTIYF. DNA for the CDR3: TGCGCCAGCAGTCACCGTCTTGGAAACACCATATATTTT. V usage is TRBV23-1 and J usage is TRBJ1-3; no firm D call. TRBV23-1 is given ORF status, its function remaining uncertain. The V end was cut by 3 bases, the J end by 3 bases, with 6 bases between. This CDR3 has 13 amino acids.

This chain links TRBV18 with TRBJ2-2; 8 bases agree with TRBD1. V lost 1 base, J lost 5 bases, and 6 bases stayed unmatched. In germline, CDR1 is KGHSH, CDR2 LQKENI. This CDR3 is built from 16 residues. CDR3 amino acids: CASSPRQGAVTGELFF. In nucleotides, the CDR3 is TGTGCCAGCTCACCACGGCAGGGGGCGGTTACCGGGGAGCTGTTTTTT.

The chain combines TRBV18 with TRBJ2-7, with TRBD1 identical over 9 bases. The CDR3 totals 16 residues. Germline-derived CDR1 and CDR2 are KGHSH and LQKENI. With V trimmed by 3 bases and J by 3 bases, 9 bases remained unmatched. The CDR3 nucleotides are TGTGCCAGCTCACCGGGACGACAGGGGGACGGCTACGAGCAGTACTTC. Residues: CASSPGRQGDGYEQYF.

CDR3 in amino acids: CASSWTANSPLHF. In DNA form, the CDR3 reads TGCGCCAGCAGCTGGACAGCAAATTCACCCCTCCACTTT. The chain employs TRBV5-1 and TRBJ1-6, with D possibly matching TRBD1 (6 bases). The germline V gene has CDR1 SGHRS and CDR2 YFSETQ. Trimming took 3 bases from V and 7 from J, leaving 8 bases between them. The CDR3 has 13 amino acids.

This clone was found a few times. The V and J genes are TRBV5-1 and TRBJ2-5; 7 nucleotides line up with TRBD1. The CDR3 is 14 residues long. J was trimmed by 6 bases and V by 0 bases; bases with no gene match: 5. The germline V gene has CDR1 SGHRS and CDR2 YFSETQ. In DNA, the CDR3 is TGCGCCAGCAGCTTGGAGACAGGGACGAAGACCCAGTACTTC. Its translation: CASSLETGTKTQYF. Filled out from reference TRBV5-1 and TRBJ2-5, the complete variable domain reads KAGVTQTPRYLIKTRGQQVTLSCSPISGHRSVSWYQQTPGQGLQFLFEYFSETQRNKGNFPGRFSGRQFSNSRSEMNVSTLELGDSALYLCASSLETGTKTQYFGPGTRLLVL.

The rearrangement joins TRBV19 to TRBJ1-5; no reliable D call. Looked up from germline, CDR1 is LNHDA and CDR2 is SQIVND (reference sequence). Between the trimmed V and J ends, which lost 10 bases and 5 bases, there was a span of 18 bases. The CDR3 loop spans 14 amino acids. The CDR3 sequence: CATQVGNVDQPQHF. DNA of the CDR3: TGTGCCACCCAAGTCGGGAACGTGGATCAGCCCCAGCATTTT.

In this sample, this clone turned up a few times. CDR3 region: CASSVGGTRYGYTF. CDR3 nucleotides: TGTGCCAGCAGCGTAGGCGGTACACGCTATGGCTACACCTTC. This rearrangement joins TRBV9 to TRBJ1-2; D unclear. Trimming shortened V by 0 bases and J by 4 bases, and 10 bases separated the two germline ends. The germline gives CDR1 SGDLS, CDR2 YYNGEE. The CDR3 runs to 14 residues.

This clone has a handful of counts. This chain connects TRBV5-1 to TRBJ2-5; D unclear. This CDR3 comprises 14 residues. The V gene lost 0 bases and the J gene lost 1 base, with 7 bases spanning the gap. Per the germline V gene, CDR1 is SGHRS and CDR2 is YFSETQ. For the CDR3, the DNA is TGCGCCAGCAGCTTGGGCGGTACCCAAGAGACCCAGTACTTC. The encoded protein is CASSLGGTQETQYF.

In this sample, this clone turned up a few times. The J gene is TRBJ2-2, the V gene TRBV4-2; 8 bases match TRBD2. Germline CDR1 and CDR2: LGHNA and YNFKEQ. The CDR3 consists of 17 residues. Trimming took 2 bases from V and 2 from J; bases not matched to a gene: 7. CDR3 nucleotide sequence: TGTGCCAGCAGCCAAAGGCTAGCGGGTAAAAACACCGGGGAGCTGTTTTTT. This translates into CASSQRLAGKNTGELFF.

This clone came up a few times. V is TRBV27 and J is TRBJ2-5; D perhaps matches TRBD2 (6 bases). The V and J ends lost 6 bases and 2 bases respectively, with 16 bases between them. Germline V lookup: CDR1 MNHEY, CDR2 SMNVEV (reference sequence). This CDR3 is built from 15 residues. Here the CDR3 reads CASSKRVLGQETQYF. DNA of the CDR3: TGTGCCAGCAGCAAGCGGGTATTGGGGCAAGAGACCCAGTACTTC.

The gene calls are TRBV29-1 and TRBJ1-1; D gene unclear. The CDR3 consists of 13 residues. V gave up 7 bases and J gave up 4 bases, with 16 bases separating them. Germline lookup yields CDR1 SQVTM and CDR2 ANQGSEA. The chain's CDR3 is CSAQAQEGTEAFF. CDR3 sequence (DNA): TGCAGCGCCCAAGCTCAGGAGGGCACTGAAGCTTTCTTT.

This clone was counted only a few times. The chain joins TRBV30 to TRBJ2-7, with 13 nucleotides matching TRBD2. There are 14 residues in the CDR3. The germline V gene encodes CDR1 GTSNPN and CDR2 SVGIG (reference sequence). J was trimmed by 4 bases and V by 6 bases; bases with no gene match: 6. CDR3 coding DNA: TGTGCCTGCGCGCCGGGACTAGCGGGATACGAGCAGTACTTC. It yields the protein CACAPGLAGYEQYF.

CDR3 in DNA: TGTGCCAGCAGTGCCAGACTAGCGGGAGTCGGAGAGACCCAGTACTTC. Encoded protein: CASSARLAGVGETQYF. This sequence joins TRBV27 and TRBJ2-5; TRBD2 matches 12 bases. J was trimmed by 4 bases and V by 5 bases; bases with no gene match: 8. From germline, CDR1 is MNHEY and CDR2 SMNVEV (reference sequence). The CDR3 extends over 16 amino acids.

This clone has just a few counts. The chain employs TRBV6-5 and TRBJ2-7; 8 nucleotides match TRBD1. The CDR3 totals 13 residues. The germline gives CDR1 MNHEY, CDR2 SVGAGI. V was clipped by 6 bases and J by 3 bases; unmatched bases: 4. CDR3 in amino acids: CASSRTGIYEQYF. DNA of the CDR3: TGTGCCAGCAGCCGGACAGGGATCTACGAGCAGTACTTC.

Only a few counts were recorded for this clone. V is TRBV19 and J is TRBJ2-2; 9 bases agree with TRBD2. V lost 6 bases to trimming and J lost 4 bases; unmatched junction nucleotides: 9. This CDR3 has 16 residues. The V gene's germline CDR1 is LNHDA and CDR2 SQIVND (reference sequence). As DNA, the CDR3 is TGTGCCAGTAGGCCGCGGGGGGGCCGTAGCACCGGGGAGCTGTTTTTT. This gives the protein CASRPRGGRSTGELFF.

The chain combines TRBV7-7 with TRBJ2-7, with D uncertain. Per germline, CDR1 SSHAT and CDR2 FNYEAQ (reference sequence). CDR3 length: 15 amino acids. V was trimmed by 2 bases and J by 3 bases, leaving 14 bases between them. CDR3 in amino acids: CASSLRPGSDYEQYF. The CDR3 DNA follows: TGTGCCAGCAGCTTACGGCCCGGGTCGGACTACGAGCAGTACTTC.

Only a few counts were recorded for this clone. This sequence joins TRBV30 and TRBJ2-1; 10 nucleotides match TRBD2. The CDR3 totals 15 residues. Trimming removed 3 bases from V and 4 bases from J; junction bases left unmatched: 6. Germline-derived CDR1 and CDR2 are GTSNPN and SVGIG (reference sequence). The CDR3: CAWSVAGGEYNEQFF. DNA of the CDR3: TGTGCCTGGAGCGTAGCGGGGGGCGAGTACAATGAGCAGTTCTTC.

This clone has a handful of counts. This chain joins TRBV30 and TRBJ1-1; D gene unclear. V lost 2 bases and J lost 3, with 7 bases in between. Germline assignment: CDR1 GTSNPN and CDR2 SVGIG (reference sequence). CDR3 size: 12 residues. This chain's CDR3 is CAWSIADTEAFF. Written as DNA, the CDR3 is TGTGCCTGGAGTATAGCAGACACTGAAGCTTTCTTT.

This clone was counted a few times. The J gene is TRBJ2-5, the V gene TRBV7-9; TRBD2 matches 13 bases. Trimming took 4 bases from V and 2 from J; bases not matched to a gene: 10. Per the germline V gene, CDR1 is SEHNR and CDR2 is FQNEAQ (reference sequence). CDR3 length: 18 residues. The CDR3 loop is CASSSGLAGVLGQETQYF. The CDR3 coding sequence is TGTGCCAGCAGCTCCGGACTAGCGGGAGTCTTGGGACAAGAGACCCAGTACTTC.

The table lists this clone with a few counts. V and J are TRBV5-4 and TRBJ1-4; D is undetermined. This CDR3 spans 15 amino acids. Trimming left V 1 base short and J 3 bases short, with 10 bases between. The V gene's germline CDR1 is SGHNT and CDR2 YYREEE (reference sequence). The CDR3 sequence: CASSLRGSANEKLFF. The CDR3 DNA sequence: TGTGCCAGCAGCTTGCGAGGGTCCGCTAATGAAAAACTGTTTTTT.

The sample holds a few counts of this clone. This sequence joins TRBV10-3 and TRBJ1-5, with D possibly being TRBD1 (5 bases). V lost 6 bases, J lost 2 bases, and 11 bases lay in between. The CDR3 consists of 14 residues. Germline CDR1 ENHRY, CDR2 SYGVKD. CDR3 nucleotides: TGTGCCATCAGCGGCGAAGGGGGCAATCAGCCCCAGCATTTT. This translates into CAISGEGGNQPQHF.

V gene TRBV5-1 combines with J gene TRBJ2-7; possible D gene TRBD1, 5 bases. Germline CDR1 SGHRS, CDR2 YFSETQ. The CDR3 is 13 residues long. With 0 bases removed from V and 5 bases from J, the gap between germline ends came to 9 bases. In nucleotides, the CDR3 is TGCGCCAGCAGCTTGGGACAGCTCAACGAGCAGTACTTC. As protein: CASSLGQLNEQYF.

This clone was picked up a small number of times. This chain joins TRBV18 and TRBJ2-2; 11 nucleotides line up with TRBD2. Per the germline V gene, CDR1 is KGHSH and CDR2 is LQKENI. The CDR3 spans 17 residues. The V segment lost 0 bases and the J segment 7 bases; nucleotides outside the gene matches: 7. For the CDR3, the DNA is TGTGCCAGCTCACCACCCGCGACTAGCGGGAAGATCGGGGAGCTGTTTTTT. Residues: CASSPPATSGKIGELFF.

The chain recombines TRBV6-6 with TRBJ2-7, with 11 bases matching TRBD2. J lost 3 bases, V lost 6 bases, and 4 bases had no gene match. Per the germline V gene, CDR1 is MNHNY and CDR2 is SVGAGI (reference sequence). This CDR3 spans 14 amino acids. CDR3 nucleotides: TGTGCCAGCAGCCAGCTAGCGGGAGGCTACGAGCAGTACTTC. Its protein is CASSQLAGGYEQYF.

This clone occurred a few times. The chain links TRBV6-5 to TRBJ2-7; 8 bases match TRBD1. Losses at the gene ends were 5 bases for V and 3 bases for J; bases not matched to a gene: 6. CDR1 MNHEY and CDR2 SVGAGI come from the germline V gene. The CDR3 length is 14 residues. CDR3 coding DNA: TGTGCCAGCAGTCGCGGACAGGGCTACTACGAGCAGTACTTC. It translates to CASSRGQGYYEQYF.